The 7 T cell receptor beta chains listed next were all sequenced from one sample in a study of T-cell memory formation after mild COVID-19. TCRdb independently ran MiXCR on the 5' RACE reads; one entry per CDR3 protein. This table has a few hundred thousand distinct CDR3 sequences, approximately 22% appearing once. Sequenced material: PBMCs or a T cell subset sorted from them (not recorded which). The receptors shown here come from a man aged 18 to 29 who had mild COVID-19 (a few samples of this study predate the infection). Cell type and time point are not known.

The table lists this clonotype with a few counts. The chain recombines TRBV5-1 with TRBJ2-2; unclear D gene. Germline V gene lookup returns CDR1 SGHRS and CDR2 YFSETQ. This CDR3 spans 16 amino acids. Deletions cut 3 bases from V and 2 bases from J, with 14 bases between. The CDR3 spells CASSSTTSINTGELFF. The CDR3 DNA sequence: TGCGCCAGCAGCTCCACGACCTCTATTAACACCGGGGAGCTGTTTTTT.

The chain couples TRBV24-1 to TRBJ2-3, with TRBD1 as a possible D gene (5 bases). The CDR3 has 13 residues. Deletions cut 8 bases from V and 3 bases from J, with 11 bases between. CDR1 and CDR2 (germline): KGHDR, SFDVKD. The CDR3 DNA is TGTGCCACCAATCAGGGCGGAACAGATACGCAGTATTTT. Translated, it gives CATNQGGTDTQYF.

There are a few counts of this clonotype. The V call is TRBV11-3, the J call TRBJ2-5, with 7 bases fitting TRBD1. The CDR3 runs to 13 residues. V shed 5 bases and J 5 bases; nucleotides not matched to a gene: 5. Germline CDR1 is SGHNT and CDR2 is YENEEA. The DNA for the CDR3 is TGTGCCAGCAGCCAGACAGGGTCGGAGACCCAGTACTTC. Translation: CASSQTGSETQYF.

This clonotype has more than one count but fewer than ten. The chain employs TRBV7-6 and TRBJ1-2; D remains ambiguous. Germline assignment: CDR1 SGHVS and CDR2 FNYEAQ. Deletions cut 4 bases from V and 7 bases from J, with 10 bases between. This CDR3 is 12 amino acids long. CDR3 sequence (DNA): TGTGCCAGCAGCTCAGTCAGTTCTGGCTACACCTTC. Amino acids: CASSSVSSGYTF.

This clonotype was seen more than once but under ten times. The V and J genes are TRBV7-6 and TRBJ2-5, with TRBD1 as a possible D gene (6 bases). The germline V gene encodes CDR1 SGHVS and CDR2 FNYEAQ. V was pared by 4 bases and J by 3 bases, with 12 bases between. The CDR3 is made up of 14 amino acids. CDR3 protein: CASSWSGEEETQYF. Here the CDR3 DNA reads TGTGCCAGCAGCTGGTCAGGGGAAGAAGAGACCCAGTACTTC.

This clonotype was counted many times. The chain is built from TRBV5-1 and TRBJ2-1; 11 positions agree with TRBD2. Germline V gives CDR1 SGHRS, CDR2 YFSETQ. The CDR3 is 17 amino acids. V was clipped by 4 bases and J by 12 bases; unmatched bases: 18. The CDR3 sequence: CASSARATSGKPAGQFF. The CDR3 DNA reads TGCGCCAGCAGCGCTAGGGCGACTAGCGGGAAACCCGCGGGGCAGTTCTTC.

This clonotype was seen more than once but under ten times. This chain links TRBV7-3 with TRBJ2-4; D perhaps matches TRBD1 (5 bases). CDR1 is SGHTA, CDR2 FQGTGA, per germline. This CDR3 contains 15 residues. The V end lost 5 bases, the J end lost 1 base, and 12 bases lay between the germline ends. As DNA, the CDR3 is TGTGCCAGCAGCCCCGGTCCAGGGGCCAAAAACATTCAGTACTTC. Translating it yields CASSPGPGAKNIQYF.